The 20 T cell receptor beta chains listed next were all sequenced from one sample in a study of T cell changes during pregnancy in multiple sclerosis. Generated by immunoSEQ multiplex PCR, the TCRdb table keeps only in-frame clones and is missing some. This sample yields around 130,000 clones, of which around 97% are seen a single time; about 0.45% belongs to the top ten. The sample consisted of peripheral blood, taken after pregnancy. The receptor set was obtained from a female donor with multiple sclerosis, enrolled in a pregnancy study.

The rearrangement links TRBV5-1 to TRBJ2-7; 7 bases agree with TRBD1. The germline CDR1 and CDR2 sequences are SGHRS and YFSETQ. Germline trimming cut 4 bases from V and 0 bases from J; bases unmatched to any gene: 4. The CDR3 totals 14 residues. The CDR3, as DNA: TGCGCCAGCAGCAAAACAGGGGACTCCTACGAGCAGTACTTC. Protein: CASSKTGDSYEQYF.

V and J are TRBV28 and TRBJ2-7; no reliable D call. The CDR3 loop spans 14 amino acids. V lost 3 bases to trimming and J lost 1 base, with 10 bases between them. Germline lookup yields CDR1 MDHEN and CDR2 SYDVKM. Here the CDR3 DNA reads TGTGCCAGCAGTTTTTGGGCCTCTTCCTACGAGCAGTACTTC. Its translation: CASSFWASSYEQYF.

The CDR3, as DNA: TGTGCCAGCAGCCCCCCTCTAGCTCGCAGCACAGATACGCAGTATTTT. Protein: CASSPPLARSTDTQYF. This rearrangement joins TRBV14 to TRBJ2-3; D possibly corresponds to TRBD2 (5 bases). Germline V gene data show CDR1 as SGHDN and CDR2 as FVKESK. V was trimmed by 4 bases and J by 0 bases, leaving 14 bases between them. CDR3 size: 16 residues.

This chain links TRBV7-8 with TRBJ2-3, with D unresolved. Trimming took off 4 bases at V and 0 bases at J, with 14 bases between the two ends. CDR3 length: 16 residues. Germline lookup yields CDR1 SGHVS and CDR2 FQNEAQ. The CDR3 loop reads CASSSMPGLSTDTQYF. CDR3 nucleotides: TGTGCCAGCAGCTCAATGCCGGGTCTAAGCACAGATACGCAGTATTTT.

J is TRBJ2-2 and V is TRBV7-6; no clear D. Trimming shortened V by 2 bases and J by 1 base, and 14 bases separated the two germline ends. Germline loops: CDR1 SGHVS, CDR2 FNYEAQ. This CDR3 comprises 17 residues. CDR3 coding DNA: TGTGCCAGCAGCTTAAATGTGGTGCGTTTGAACACCGGGGAGCTGTTTTTT. It is translated as CASSLNVVRLNTGELFF.

CDR3 protein: CASRGGEFEAFF. CDR3 coding DNA: TGTGCCAGCAGGGGGGGGGAGTTTGAAGCTTTCTTT. V and J are TRBV27 and TRBJ1-1; D might be TRBD1 (5 bases). Trimming left V 6 bases short and J 7 bases short, with 12 bases between. The germline gives CDR1 MNHEY, CDR2 SMNVEV (reference sequence). The CDR3 is 12 residues long.

In its sample, this clone was seen a few times. This chain uses TRBV7-2 with TRBJ2-2; 12 bases map to TRBD1. Germline lookup yields CDR1 SGHTA and CDR2 FQGNSA. Trimming cost V 5 bases and J 6 bases; bases outside gene matches: 13. The CDR3 sequence is 18 residues long. CDR3 in amino acids: CASSPRDRGRSDAGELFF. The CDR3, as DNA: TGTGCCAGCAGCCCGCGGGACAGGGGGCGTTCAGATGCCGGGGAGCTGTTTTTT.

The chain carries TRBV19 and TRBJ2-3, with D possibly being TRBD1 (6 bases). V lost 5 bases, J lost 1 base, and 10 bases lay in between. CDR3 size: 14 residues. Germline V gene sequence: CDR1 LNHDA, CDR2 SQIVND (reference sequence). CDR3 DNA sequence: TGTGCCAGTAGTCCCCGACAGGGCACAGATACGCAGTATTTT. Its translation: CASSPRQGTDTQYF.

This chain links TRBV9 with TRBJ2-2; TRBD1 matches at 8 bases. Per germline, CDR1 SGDLS and CDR2 YYNGEE. The CDR3 has 15 residues. The junction had 4 bases not matched to a gene; V was cut back by 2 bases and J by 4 bases. The CDR3 is CASSVGDRPTGELFF. CDR3 sequence (DNA): TGTGCCAGCAGCGTGGGGGACAGGCCCACCGGGGAGCTGTTTTTT. The complete variable domain, with remaining parts taken from reference TRBV9 and TRBJ2-2, reads DSGVTQTPKHLITATGQRVTLRCSPRSGDLSVYWYQQSLDQGLQFLIQYYNGEERAKGNILERFSAQQFPDLHSELNLSSLELGDSALYFCASSVGDRPTGELFFGEGSRLTVL.

V usage is TRBV6-1 and J usage is TRBJ1-1; 7 nucleotides match TRBD1. V lost 2 bases to trimming and J lost 1 base; unmatched junction nucleotides: 4. CDR1 and CDR2 (germline): MNHNS, SASEGT. The CDR3 has 15 amino acids. DNA for the CDR3: TGTGCCAGCAGTGAAAGTACAGGGGCGAACACTGAAGCTTTCTTT. It is translated as CASSESTGANTEAFF.

CDR3 DNA: TGCGCCAGCAGCCAAGTATGGCCGTCCTACGAGCAGTACTTC. Protein sequence: CASSQVWPSYEQYF. V and J are TRBV4-1 and TRBJ2-7; D is undetermined. Germline-derived CDR1 and CDR2 are MGHRA and YSYEKL. The ends were cut back, 1 base at V and 1 base at J, with 8 bases in the middle. This CDR3 contains 14 residues.

The chain employs TRBV7-3 and TRBJ2-4; the D gene is possibly TRBD2 (5 bases). CDR1 is SGHTA, CDR2 FQGTGA, per germline. This CDR3 has 14 residues. V lost 1 base, J lost 8 bases, and 12 bases lay in between. CDR3 sequence (DNA): TGTGCCAGCAGCTTAATGGGTGAGGGAGACATTCAGTACTTC. It yields the protein CASSLMGEGDIQYF.

This chain links TRBV6-1 with TRBJ2-7, with no clear D. Trimming left V 2 bases short and J 2 bases short, with 13 bases between. Germline-derived CDR1 and CDR2 are MNHNS and SASEGT. There are 15 residues in the CDR3. The CDR3 sequence: CASSELAGPTYEQYF. In DNA, the CDR3 is TGTGCCAGCAGTGAACTTGCAGGCCCTACCTACGAGCAGTACTTC.

The chain carries TRBV19 and TRBJ2-7, with D possibly TRBD2 on 5 matching bases. CDR1 is LNHDA and CDR2 is SQIVND in the germline V gene (reference sequence). Trimming left V 7 bases short and J 3 bases short, with 16 bases between. The CDR3 consists of 14 residues. The CDR3 sequence is CASITRDLLYEQYF. The CDR3 nucleotides read TGTGCCAGTATCACCCGGGATCTACTCTACGAGCAGTACTTC.

The V gene is TRBV6-6, the J gene TRBJ2-7, with 12 bases aligning to TRBD2. The CDR3 length is 16 residues. After removal of 6 bases from V and 3 bases from J, the junction contained 9 bases not matched to a gene. CDR1 and CDR2 from the germline V gene are MNHNY and SVGAGI (reference sequence). As DNA, the CDR3 is TGTGCCAGCAGGCAGGTACTAGCGGGAGGCCTCTACGAGCAGTACTTC. Its protein is CASRQVLAGGLYEQYF.

The chain combines TRBV4-3 with TRBJ2-7; possibly TRBD1 for D (6 bases). This CDR3 has 17 amino acids. Trimming left V 2 bases short and J 5 bases short, with 22 bases between. The germline V gene has CDR1 LGHNA and CDR2 YSLEER. The CDR3 here is CASSQWASAQGENEQYF. The CDR3 DNA sequence: TGCGCCAGCAGCCAATGGGCTTCCGCACAGGGAGAAAACGAGCAGTACTTC.

J is TRBJ2-1 and V is TRBV30; a possible D gene is TRBD2 (6 bases). Trimming removed 3 bases at V and 10 bases at J, with 10 bases between. The CDR3 has 11 residues. Germline CDR1 is GTSNPN and CDR2 is SVGIG (reference sequence). The CDR3 bases are TGTGCCTGGAGCACTCTAGCGGAGCAGTTCTTC. Encoded protein: CAWSTLAEQFF.

The chain uses TRBV19 and TRBJ1-5, with D perhaps matching TRBD1 (5 bases). Germline values: CDR1 LNHDA, CDR2 SQIVND (reference sequence). Trimming left V 3 bases short and J 6 bases short, with 9 bases between. This CDR3 region has 13 residues. CDR3 protein: CASSIQGGQPQHF. CDR3 nucleotide sequence: TGTGCCAGTAGTATCCAGGGTGGTCAGCCCCAGCATTTT. The full variable domain, rest sourced from reference TRBV19 and TRBJ1-5, is DGGITQSPKYLFRKEGQNVTLSCEQNLNHDAMYWYRQDPGQGLRLIYYSQIVNDFQKGDIAEGYSVSREKKESFPLTVTSAQKNPTAFYLCASSIQGGQPQHFGDGTRLSIL.

The CDR3 protein is CASSPAGQDFDTQYF. CDR3 nucleotides: TGTGCCAGCAGTCCCGCGGGACAGGACTTTGATACGCAGTATTTT. The rearrangement joins TRBV28 to TRBJ2-3, with 8 bases that match TRBD1. J gave up 6 bases and V 5 bases, and 10 bases lay outside the gene matches. CDR3 length: 15 residues. Per germline, CDR1 MDHEN and CDR2 SYDVKM.

The gene calls are TRBV19 and TRBJ1-5; unclear D gene. Germline CDR1 reads LNHDA; CDR2 reads SQIVND (reference sequence). V was cut by 8 bases and J by 4 bases, with 12 bases left in between. The CDR3 sequence is 13 residues long. For the CDR3, the DNA is TGTGCCAGTGGATACAGCCCTAATCAGCCCCAGCATTTT. The encoded protein is CASGYSPNQPQHF.